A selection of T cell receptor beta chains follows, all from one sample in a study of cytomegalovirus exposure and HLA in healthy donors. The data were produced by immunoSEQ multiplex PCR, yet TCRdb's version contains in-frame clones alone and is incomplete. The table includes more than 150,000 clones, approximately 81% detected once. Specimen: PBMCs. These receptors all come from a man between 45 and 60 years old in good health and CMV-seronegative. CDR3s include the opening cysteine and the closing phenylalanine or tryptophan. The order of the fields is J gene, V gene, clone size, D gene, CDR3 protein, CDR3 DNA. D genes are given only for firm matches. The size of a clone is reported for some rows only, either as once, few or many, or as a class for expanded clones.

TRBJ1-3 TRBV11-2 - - CASSYYVGSSGNTIYF TGTGCCAGCAGCTACTACGTGGGGAGCTCTGGAAACACCATATATTTT
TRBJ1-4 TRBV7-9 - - CSGVDRSEKLFF TGTTCCGGAGTAGACCGGAGTGAAAAACTGTTTTTT
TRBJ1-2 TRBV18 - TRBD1 CASSQGQGGGYTF TGTGCCAGCTCCCAGGGACAGGGAGGGGGCTACACCTTC
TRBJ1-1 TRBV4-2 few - CASSPGLGTEAFF TGTGCCAGCAGCCCCGGGTTGGGTACTGAAGCTTTCTTT
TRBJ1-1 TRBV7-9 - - CASSSDRLNTEAFF TGTGCCAGCAGCTCAGACAGGTTGAACACTGAAGCTTTCTTT
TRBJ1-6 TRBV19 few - CASSISGASPLHF TGTGCCAGTAGTATCTCTGGGGCCTCACCCCTCCACTTT
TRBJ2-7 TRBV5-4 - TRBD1 CASSYGTGPYEQYF TGTGCCAGCAGCTACGGGACAGGGCCCTACGAGCAGTACTTC
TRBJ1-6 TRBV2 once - CASSFAVSESYNSPLHF TGTGCCAGCAGTTTCGCTGTGTCGGAGTCCTATAATTCACCCCTCCACTTT
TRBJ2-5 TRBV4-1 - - CASSQNPDRRETQYF TGCGCCAGCAGCCAAAATCCGGACAGAAGAGAGACCCAGTACTTC
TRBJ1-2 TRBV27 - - CASSFSGNYGYTF TGTGCCAGCAGTTTCTCCGGGAACTATGGCTACACCTTC
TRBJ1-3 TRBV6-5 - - CASSYGTALSGNTIYF TGTGCCAGCAGTTACGGGACTGCACTCTCTGGAAACACCATATATTTT
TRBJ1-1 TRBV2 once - CASSVGTEAFF TGTGCCAGCAGTGTCGGCACTGAAGCTTTCTTT
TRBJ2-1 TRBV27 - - CASSPNRVVNYNEQFF TGTGCCAGCAGTCCAAACAGGGTGGTGAACTACAATGAGCAGTTCTTC
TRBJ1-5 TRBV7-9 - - CSSSPEGLTQHF TGTTCCAGCAGCCCCGAGGGTTTGACCCAGCATTTT
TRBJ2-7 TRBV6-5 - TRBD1 CAAGTGLYEQYF TGTGCCGCGGGGACAGGCCTTTACGAGCAGTACTTC
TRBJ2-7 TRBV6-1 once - CASSDRRRGWEQYF TGTGCCAGCAGTGATCGGCGAAGAGGTTGGGAGCAGTACTTC
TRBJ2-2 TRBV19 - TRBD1 CASSVTGTGGRGELFF TGTGCCAGTAGTGTGACCGGGACAGGGGGACGTGGGGAGCTGTTTTTT
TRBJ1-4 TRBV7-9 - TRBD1 CASRRDRVEEKLFF TGTGCCAGCAGGAGAGACAGGGTCGAAGAAAAACTGTTTTTT
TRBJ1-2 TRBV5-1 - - CASSLSGSYGYTF TGCGCCAGCAGCTTGTCTGGCAGCTATGGCTACACCTTC
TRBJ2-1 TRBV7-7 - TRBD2 CASGLAGDNEQFF TGTGCTAGCGGACTAGCGGGGGACAATGAGCAGTTCTTC
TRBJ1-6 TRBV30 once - CAWSSRRLSPLHF TGTGCCTGGAGTTCCCGGCGGCTATCACCCCTCCACTTT
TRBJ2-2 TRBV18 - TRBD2 CASSPRGAGGPAGELFF TGTGCCAGCTCACCCCGAGGAGCGGGGGGGCCAGCCGGGGAGCTGTTTTTT
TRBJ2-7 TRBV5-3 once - CARSFPGHADYEQYF TGTGCCAGAAGCTTCCCGGGACACGCTGACTACGAGCAGTACTTC
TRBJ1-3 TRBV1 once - CTSSPLGQADGNTIYF TGCACCAGCAGCCCTCTAGGACAGGCAGATGGAAACACCATATATTTT
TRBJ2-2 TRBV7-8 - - CASSPQELFF TGTGCCAGCAGTCCCCAGGAGCTGTTTTTT
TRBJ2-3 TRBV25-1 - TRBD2 CASSGLAGADTQYF TGTGCCAGCAGTGGACTAGCGGGGGCAGATACGCAGTATTTT
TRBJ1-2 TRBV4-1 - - CASSQGSRTNYGYTF TGCGCCAGCAGCCAAGGGAGCCGAACTAACTATGGCTACACCTTC
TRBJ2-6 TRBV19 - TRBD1 CASSQTGGLGANVLTF TGTGCCAGTAGTCAGACAGGGGGCCTTGGGGCCAACGTCCTGACTTTC
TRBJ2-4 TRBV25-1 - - CASSESPGEAKNIQYF TGTGCCAGCAGTGAATCTCCGGGGGAGGCCAAAAACATTCAGTACTTC
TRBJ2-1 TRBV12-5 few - CASGPPRDIYNEQFF TGTGCTAGTGGCCCTCCCCGGGACATCTACAATGAGCAGTTCTTC
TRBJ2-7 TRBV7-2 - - CASSSAGAPGEQYF TGTGCCAGCAGCTCCGCGGGGGCTCCTGGGGAGCAGTACTTC
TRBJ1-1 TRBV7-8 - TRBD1 CASSLSGGVGTVNTEAFF TGTGCCAGCAGCCTAAGTGGCGGGGTCGGGACAGTGAACACTGAAGCTTTCTTT
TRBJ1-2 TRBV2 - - CASSYPGKANYGYTF TGTGCCAGCAGCTACCCGGGAAAAGCTAACTATGGCTACACCTTC
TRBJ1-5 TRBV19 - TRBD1 CASRTQPGTGFNQPQHF TGTGCCAGTAGGACCCAACCCGGGACAGGGTTCAATCAGCCCCAGCATTTT
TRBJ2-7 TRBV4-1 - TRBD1 CASSQDRGTVGEQYF TGCGCCAGCAGCCAAGATCGTGGGACAGTAGGTGAGCAGTACTTC
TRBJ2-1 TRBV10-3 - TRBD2 CAISNGAGTSGGPGIF TGTGCCATCAGTAATGGAGCCGGGACTAGCGGGGGCCCGGGGATCTTC
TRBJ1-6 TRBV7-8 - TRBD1 CASSPAGTGASPLHF TGTGCCAGCAGCCCAGCGGGGACAGGGGCTTCACCCCTCCACTTT
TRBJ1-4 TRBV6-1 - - CASIPRGAGEKLFF TGTGCCAGCATCCCACGTGGAGCTGGTGAAAAACTGTTTTTT
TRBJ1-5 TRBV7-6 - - CASSLGPVQPQHF TGTGCCAGCAGCTTAGGTCCGGTTCAGCCCCAGCATTTT
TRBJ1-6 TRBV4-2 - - CASSQKATENSPLHF TGTGCCAGCAGCCAGAAGGCGACGGAGAATTCACCCCTCCACTTT
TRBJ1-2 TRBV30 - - CAWSADVGQRNYGYTF TGTGCCTGGAGTGCCGATGTAGGACAGCGTAACTATGGCTACACCTTC
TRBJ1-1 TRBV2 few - CATHRDTNTEAFF TGTGCCACCCACCGGGACACTAACACTGAAGCTTTCTTT
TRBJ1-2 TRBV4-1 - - CASSQQMTSNYGYTF TGCGCCAGCAGCCAACAAATGACTTCCAACTATGGCTACACCTTC
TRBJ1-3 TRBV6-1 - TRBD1 CASSRQGASGNTIYF TGTGCCAGCAGTCGACAGGGGGCCTCTGGAAACACCATATATTTT
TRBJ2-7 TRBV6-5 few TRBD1 CASSSSWDRVYEQYF TGTGCCAGCAGTTCCTCTTGGGACAGGGTCTACGAGCAGTACTTC
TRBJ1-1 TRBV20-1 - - CSARSGAEAFF TGCAGTGCGAGAAGCGGGGCTGAAGCTTTCTTT
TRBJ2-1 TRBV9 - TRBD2 CASSGGGAGREFF TGTGCCAGCAGCGGCGGGGGGGCTGGTCGGGAGTTCTTC
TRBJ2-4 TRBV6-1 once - CASLSNPQYIQYF TGTGCCAGCTTAAGTAACCCTCAGTACATTCAGTACTTC
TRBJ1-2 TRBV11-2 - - CASSLDWAGAYGYTF TGTGCCAGCAGCTTAGATTGGGCAGGGGCCTATGGCTACACCTTC
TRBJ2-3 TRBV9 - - CASSWETDTQYF TGTGCCAGCTCCTGGGAGACAGATACGCAGTATTTT
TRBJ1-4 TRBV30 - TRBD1 CAWSPPDRGNEKLFF TGTGCCTGGAGTCCACCGGACAGGGGTAATGAAAAACTGTTTTTT
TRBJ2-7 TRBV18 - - CASSPSADEQYF TGTGCCAGCTCACCTTCCGCGGACGAGCAGTACTTC
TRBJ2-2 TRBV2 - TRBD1 CASSPRTGGTGELFF TGTGCCAGCAGTCCTCGGACAGGGGGCACCGGGGAGCTGTTTTTT
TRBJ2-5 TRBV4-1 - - CASSQVAEETQYF TGCGCCAGCAGCCAAGTGGCAGAAGAGACCCAGTACTTC
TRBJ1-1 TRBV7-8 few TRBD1 CASSPMGQFTAFF TGTGCCAGCAGCCCCATGGGACAGTTCACAGCTTTCTTT